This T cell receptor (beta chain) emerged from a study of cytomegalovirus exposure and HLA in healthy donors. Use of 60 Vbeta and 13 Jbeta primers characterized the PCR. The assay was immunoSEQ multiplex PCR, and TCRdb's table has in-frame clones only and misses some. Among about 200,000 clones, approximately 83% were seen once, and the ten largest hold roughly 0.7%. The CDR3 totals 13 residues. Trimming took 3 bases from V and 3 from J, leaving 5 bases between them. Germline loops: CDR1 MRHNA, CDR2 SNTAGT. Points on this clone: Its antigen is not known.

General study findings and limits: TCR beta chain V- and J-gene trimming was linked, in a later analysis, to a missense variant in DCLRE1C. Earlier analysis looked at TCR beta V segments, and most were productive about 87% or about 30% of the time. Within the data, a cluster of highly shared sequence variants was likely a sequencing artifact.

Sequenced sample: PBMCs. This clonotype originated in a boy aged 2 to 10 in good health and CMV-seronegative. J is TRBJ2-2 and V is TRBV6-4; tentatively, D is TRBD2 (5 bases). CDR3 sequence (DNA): TGTGCCAGCAGTGAAGCGGACACCGGGGAGCTGTTTTTT. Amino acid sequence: CASSEADTGELFF.